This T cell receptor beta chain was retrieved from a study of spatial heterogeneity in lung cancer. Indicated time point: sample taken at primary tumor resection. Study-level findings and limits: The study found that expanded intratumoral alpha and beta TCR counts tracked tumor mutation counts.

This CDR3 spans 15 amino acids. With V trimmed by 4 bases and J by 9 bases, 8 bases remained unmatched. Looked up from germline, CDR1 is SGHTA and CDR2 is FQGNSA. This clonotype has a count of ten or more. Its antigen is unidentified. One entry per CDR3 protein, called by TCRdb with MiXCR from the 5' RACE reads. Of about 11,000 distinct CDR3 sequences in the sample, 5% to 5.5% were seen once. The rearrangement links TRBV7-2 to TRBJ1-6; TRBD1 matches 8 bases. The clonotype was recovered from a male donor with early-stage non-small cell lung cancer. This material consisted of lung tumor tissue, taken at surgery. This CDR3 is CASSSSGTGFSPLHF. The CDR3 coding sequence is TGTGCCAGCAGCTCTTCCGGGACAGGTTTTTCACCCCTCCACTTT.